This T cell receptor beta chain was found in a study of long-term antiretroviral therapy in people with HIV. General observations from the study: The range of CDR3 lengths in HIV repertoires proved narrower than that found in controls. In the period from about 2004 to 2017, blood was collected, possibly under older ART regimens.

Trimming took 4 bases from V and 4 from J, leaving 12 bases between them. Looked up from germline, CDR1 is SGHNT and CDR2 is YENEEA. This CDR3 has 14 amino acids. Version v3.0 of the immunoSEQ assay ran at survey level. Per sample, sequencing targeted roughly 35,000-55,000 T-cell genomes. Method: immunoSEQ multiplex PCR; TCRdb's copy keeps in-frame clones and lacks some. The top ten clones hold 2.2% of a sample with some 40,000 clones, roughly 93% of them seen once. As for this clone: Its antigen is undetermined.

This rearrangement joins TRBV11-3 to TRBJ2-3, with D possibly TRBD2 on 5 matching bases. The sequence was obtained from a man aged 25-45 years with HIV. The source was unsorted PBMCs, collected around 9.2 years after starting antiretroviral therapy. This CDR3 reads CASSSGLASDTQYF. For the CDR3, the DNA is TGTGCCAGCAGCTCCGGCCTAGCTTCAGATACGCAGTATTTT.